These T cell receptor beta chains were read from a single sample in a study of identical twins. TCRdb fed the 5' RACE reads into MiXCR, producing one record per CDR3 protein. The sample consists of fewer than 900,000 distinct CDR3 sequences, approximately 22% of them appearing once. These sequences were also reported in another study, on T cells expressing NK-cell markers.

Sequencing was performed on PBMCs. The receptors here all came from a woman aged 18-29 years in good health. Each CDR3 is given with its conserved first and last residue. D genes are given only for firm matches. Clone size is not always given. Where it is, it says once, few, many or a class for expanded clones.

d_call clone_size j_call v_call cdr3_aa cdr3_nt
- - TRBJ2-2 TRBV7-9 CASSKGRNTGELFF TGTGCCAGCAGCAAGGGGAGGAACACCGGGGAGCTGTTTTTT
- few TRBJ2-7 TRBV6-5 CASSYNAAGDPYEQYF TGTGCCAGCAGTTACAACGCGGCAGGGGATCCTTACGAGCAGTACTTC
- few TRBJ2-2 TRBV29-1 CSVGPGTGELFF TGCAGCGTTGGCCCCGGCACCGGGGAGCTGTTTTTT
TRBD2 - TRBJ2-5 TRBV11-2 CASSLVGSGSSQYF TGTGCCAGCAGCTTAGTGGGTAGCGGGAGTTCCCAGTACTTC
- - TRBJ2-7 TRBV12-3/TRBV12-4 CASSYSSVSYEQYF TGTGCCAGCAGTTACTCCTCAGTCTCCTACGAGCAGTACTTC
TRBD2 few TRBJ2-5 TRBV15 CATSREGGTETQYF TGTGCCACCAGCAGAGAGGGGGGGACGGAGACCCAGTACTTC
TRBD2 - TRBJ2-3 TRBV20-1 CSARDPGLAGNTDTQYF TGCAGTGCTAGAGACCCGGGACTAGCGGGAAACACAGATACGCAGTATTTT
- few TRBJ2-1 TRBV6-5 CASSYSMNEQFF TGTGCCAGCAGTTACTCGATGAATGAGCAGTTCTTC
TRBD1 few TRBJ1-2 TRBV6-5 CASSYDARGFGGYTF TGTGCCAGCAGTTACGACGCCAGGGGGTTCGGTGGCTACACCTTC
- few TRBJ2-1 TRBV6-4 CASSQRALSSYNEQFF TGTGCCAGCAGCCAAAGAGCGCTTAGCTCCTACAATGAGCAGTTCTTC
- - TRBJ2-7 TRBV12-3/TRBV12-4 CASSFTVTYEQYF TGTGCCAGCAGTTTTACAGTAACCTACGAGCAGTACTTC
- few TRBJ2-5 TRBV10-3 CAISEGSLGAQYF TGTGCCATCAGTGAGGGATCGTTGGGGGCCCAGTACTTC
- - TRBJ2-5 TRBV5-5 CASSWEWAGGETQYF TGTGCCAGCAGCTGGGAGTGGGCAGGTGGAGAGACCCAGTACTTC
- - TRBJ2-7 TRBV7-9 CASSPGLNYEQYF TGTGCCAGCAGCCCCGGGCTCAACTACGAGCAGTACTTC
- - TRBJ1-6 TRBV7-9 CASSPLGSYNSPLHF TGTGCCAGCAGTCCTTTGGGCTCCTATAATTCACCCCTCCACTTT
- - TRBJ2-2 TRBV20-1 CSGRGNTGELFF TGCAGTGGTAGGGGGAACACCGGGGAGCTGTTTTTT
- few TRBJ1-1 TRBV6-5 CASSYSVRKLDTEAFF TGTGCCAGCAGTTACTCGGTACGAAAATTAGACACTGAAGCTTTCTTT
TRBD1 - TRBJ2-1 TRBV20-1 CSADRANEQFF TGCAGTGCAGACAGGGCCAATGAGCAGTTCTTC
TRBD2 - TRBJ2-7 TRBV2 CASSGTGGGAYEQYF TGTGCCAGCAGTGGCACGGGAGGTGGGGCTTACGAGCAGTACTTC
TRBD2 - TRBJ2-1 TRBV6-5 CASSNKRGEQFF TGTGCCAGCAGTAATAAGCGGGGTGAGCAGTTCTTC
TRBD2 many TRBJ2-7 TRBV12-5 CASGSGLAIYEQYF TGTGCTAGTGGTTCGGGACTAGCGATTTACGAGCAGTACTTC
- many TRBJ2-1 TRBV7-2 CASSLAWGAWVHEQFF TGTGCCAGCAGCTTAGCCTGGGGGGCTTGGGTCCATGAGCAGTTCTTC
TRBD2 many TRBJ2-7 TRBV20-1 CSARNLAASYEQYF TGCAGTGCTAGGAACCTAGCGGCTTCCTACGAGCAGTACTTC
- few TRBJ2-2 TRBV29-1 CSAAGIPRVGAGELFF TGCAGCGCTGCGGGAATCCCACGTGTAGGCGCCGGGGAGCTGTTTTTT
- few TRBJ2-5 TRBV20-1 CSASQVGGKETQYF TGCAGTGCTTCCCAGGTGGGCGGGAAAGAGACCCAGTACTTC
TRBD2 - TRBJ2-7 TRBV4-1 CASSPRTSGSSEQYF TGCGCCAGCAGTCCCAGGACTAGCGGGAGCAGCGAGCAGTACTTC
TRBD2 - TRBJ2-3 TRBV20-1 CSAVLLADAQYF TGCAGTGCTGTCCTTCTAGCGGATGCGCAGTATTTT
- - TRBJ2-7 TRBV3-1 CASSQDRVGSPRREQYF TGTGCCAGCAGCCAAGATAGGGTCGGCAGCCCGAGGCGCGAGCAGTACTTC
TRBD2 - TRBJ2-7 TRBV18 CASSSAGVHREQYF TGTGCCAGCTCTTCAGCGGGAGTCCATCGCGAGCAGTACTTC
- many TRBJ1-1 TRBV10-2 CASNEQGIEAFF TGCGCCAGCAACGAGCAAGGGATTGAAGCTTTCTTT
- many TRBJ2-5 TRBV20-1 CSARDSRRVSETQYF TGCAGTGCTAGAGATAGTAGAAGGGTTTCGGAGACCCAGTACTTC
- - TRBJ2-7 TRBV7-9 CASSLRGTSSPHEQYF TGTGCCAGCAGCTTAAGAGGGACCTCGAGTCCCCACGAGCAGTACTTC
- few TRBJ2-7 TRBV12-3/TRBV12-4 CASSRESYHEQYF TGTGCCAGCTCCAGGGAAAGTTACCACGAGCAGTACTTC
- many TRBJ2-7 TRBV12-3/TRBV12-4 CASSPTGYEQYF TGTGCCAGCAGCCCGACTGGTTACGAGCAGTACTTC
- - TRBJ2-5 TRBV18 CASSLTIPGGGQETQYF TGTGCCAGCTCACTTACGATTCCTGGAGGGGGACAAGAGACCCAGTACTTC
- - TRBJ1-6 TRBV20-1 CSASYRVDSPLHF TGCAGTGCTAGCTACAGGGTGGATTCACCCCTCCACTTT
- once TRBJ2-2 TRBV11-3 CASSRGIELFF TGTGCCAGCAGCCGTGGGATCGAGCTGTTTTTT
TRBD2 few TRBJ2-3 TRBV20-1 CSPQTSGASDTQYF TGCAGCCCGCAGACTAGCGGGGCGTCAGATACGCAGTATTTT
- - TRBJ1-6 TRBV20-1 CSARDHANSPLHF TGCAGTGCTAGAGATCACGCTAATTCACCCCTCCACTTT
- few TRBJ1-1 TRBV10-3 CAISESKFYSLGSPLNTEAFF TGTGCCATCAGTGAGTCAAAGTTTTATTCCTTGGGGAGTCCTTTGAACACTGAAGCTTTCTTT
- few TRBJ2-7 TRBV6-2/TRBV6-3 CASTLSWDPPYEQYF TGTGCCAGCACGCTCTCTTGGGACCCCCCCTACGAGCAGTACTTC
- few TRBJ2-3 TRBV7-2 CASTEPGLKTQYF TGTGCCAGCACCGAGCCGGGACTCAAGACGCAGTATTTT
- - TRBJ2-1 TRBV11-1 CASSSPTSSATSSYNEQFF TGTGCCAGCAGCTCGCCGACTAGTAGTGCAACTAGCTCCTACAATGAGCAGTTCTTC
- few TRBJ2-1 TRBV6-1 CASSPLGTHPYNEQFF TGTGCCAGCAGTCCTTTGGGAACCCATCCCTACAATGAGCAGTTCTTC
- - TRBJ2-3 TRBV6-1 CASSPTITSTDTQYF TGTGCCAGCAGCCCAACTATTACTAGCACAGATACGCAGTATTTT
TRBD2 few TRBJ2-7 TRBV20-1 CSAVGGRGFEQYF TGCAGTGCTGTAGGCGGGAGAGGATTCGAGCAGTACTTC
TRBD1 once TRBJ2-2 TRBV4-2 CASSPEDRTSGELFF TGTGCCAGCAGCCCAGAGGACAGGACGTCCGGGGAGCTGTTTTTT
TRBD1 many TRBJ1-2 TRBV20-1 CSARDGRGDYGYTF TGCAGTGCTAGAGATGGCAGGGGGGACTATGGCTACACCTTC
- few TRBJ1-5 TRBV3-1 CASSQGGTLYSNQPQHF TGTGCCAGCAGCCAAGGAGGCACCCTTTATAGCAATCAGCCCCAGCATTTT
TRBD1 - TRBJ2-5 TRBV10-3 CAISKTGEDETQYF TGTGCCATCAGTAAGACAGGGGAGGATGAGACCCAGTACTTC
- few TRBJ2-1 TRBV2 CASRGPRQFF TGTGCCAGCAGGGGTCCCAGGCAGTTCTTC
TRBD1 - TRBJ2-2 TRBV12-3/TRBV12-4 CASSPRTGDGELFF TGTGCCAGCAGCCCGCGGACAGGGGACGGGGAGCTGTTTTTT
TRBD2 few TRBJ2-3 TRBV20-1 CSAIRAGGGPTDTQYF TGCAGTGCTATAAGAGCGGGAGGGGGGCCCACAGATACGCAGTATTTT
TRBD2 - TRBJ2-1 TRBV7-2 CASSLAPSGFRSYNEQFF TGTGCCAGCAGCTTAGCACCTAGCGGTTTTCGATCGTACAATGAGCAGTTCTTC
TRBD1 - TRBJ2-7 TRBV25-1 CASSDRGSPFSSYEQYF TGTGCCAGCAGCGACAGGGGCTCACCTTTCTCCTCCTACGAGCAGTACTTC
- few TRBJ2-2 TRBV5-1 CASSSGGANTGELFF TGCGCCAGCAGCTCGGGTGGAGCGAACACCGGGGAGCTGTTTTTT
- - TRBJ1-2 TRBV20-1 CSARGDIGYGYTF TGCAGTGCGCGTGGGGACATAGGCTATGGCTACACCTTC
- few TRBJ1-2 TRBV5-1 CASSLKIGRIDSGYTF TGCGCCAGCAGCTTGAAGATCGGCCGAATCGACTCCGGCTACACCTTC
TRBD2 - TRBJ2-1 TRBV5-8 CATLGGTSYNEQFF TGTGCCACCCTGGGGGGGACTTCCTACAATGAGCAGTTCTTC
- - TRBJ1-1 TRBV19 CASSIVMTAANEEAFF TGTGCCAGTAGTATAGTGATGACGGCCGCGAATGAGGAAGCTTTCTTT